A single sample is the source of the 27 T cell receptor beta chains below, sequenced in a study of blood T cells in healthy people across ages. The authors ran a second PCR of roughly 6 to 12 cycles using a sample-barcoded 5' primer and a J-beta primer mix. Each CDR3 protein gets one entry after TCRdb re-called the 5' RACE reads with MiXCR. Among some 920,000 distinct CDR3 sequences listed, just over 50% were seen once. The sample consisted of blood. Receptor source: a woman in her sixties in good health.

The chain is built from TRBV12-5 and TRBJ2-2, with D unclear. V lost 1 base and J lost 7, with 1 base in between. Germline V gives CDR1 LGHNT, CDR2 FRNRAP. This CDR3 contains 11 residues. CDR3 protein: CASGLGGELFF. The CDR3 DNA is TGTGCTAGTGGTTTGGGCGGGGAGCTGTTTTTT.

The V gene is TRBV28, the J gene TRBJ2-7; maybe TRBD1 (7 bases). Near its end, the DNA agrees better with TRBJ2-5, so the J call may be wrong. Germline V gives CDR1 MDHEN, CDR2 SYDVKM. This CDR3 contains 14 residues. CDR3 DNA sequence: TGTGCCAGCAGTCAGGGGGGCGGTAGGGAGACCCAGTACTTC. This sequence encodes CASSQGGGRETQYF.

The chain links TRBV9 to TRBJ1-2; D ambiguous. The V gene's germline CDR1 is SGDLS and CDR2 YYNGEE. Trimming took 3 bases from V and 7 from J, leaving 7 bases between them. CDR3 length: 11 amino acids. The CDR3 nucleotides are TGTGCCAGCAGCGCCGGGCCTGGCTACACCTTC. Protein: CASSAGPGYTF.

The CDR3, as DNA: TGTGCCAGCACCCCGGGACAGGGGGCGTATACGCAGTATTTT. This encodes CASTPGQGAYTQYF. This chain links TRBV12-3 or TRBV12-4 with TRBJ2-3; 12 bases agree with TRBD1. The CDR3 loop spans 14 amino acids. After removal of 7 bases from V and 7 bases from J, the junction contained 6 bases not matched to a gene.

In its sample, this clonotype was seen many times. The V and J genes are TRBV7-2 and TRBJ2-7; 8 nucleotides align to TRBD1. The trim removed 5 bases at V and 3 bases at J, leaving 3 bases unmatched. The length of the CDR3 is 13 residues. The V gene's germline CDR1 is SGHTA and CDR2 FQGNSA. CDR3 region: CASSPDRGYEQYF. The CDR3 DNA is TGTGCCAGCAGCCCCGACAGGGGCTACGAGCAGTACTTC. Together with reference TRBV7-2 and TRBJ2-7, the CDR3 gives the full variable domain: GAGVSQSPSNKVTEKGKDVELRCDPISGHTALYWYRQSLGQGLEFLIYFQGNSAPDKSGLPSDRFSAERTGGSVSTLTIQRTQQEDSAVYLCASSPDRGYEQYFGPGTRLTVT.

This clonotype has more than one count but fewer than ten. V gene TRBV7-2 combines with J gene TRBJ2-7; D is ambiguous. Germline lookup yields CDR1 SGHTA and CDR2 FQGNSA. V was trimmed by 0 bases and J by 4 bases, leaving 13 bases between them. The length of the CDR3 is 15 residues. The CDR3, as DNA: TGTGCCAGCAGCTTAGCGGTCTTGGACGATTACGAGCAGTACTTC. It translates to CASSLAVLDDYEQYF.

This clonotype has just a few counts. The chain recombines TRBV29-1 with TRBJ2-3, with TRBD2 identical over 7 bases. The CDR3 extends over 10 amino acids. After removal of 7 bases from V and 5 bases from J, the junction contained 0 bases not matched to a gene. Per germline, CDR1 SQVTM and CDR2 ANQGSEA. CDR3 DNA sequence: TGCAGCGGGGGGGGAGATACGCAGTATTTT. Its protein is CSGGGDTQYF.

This clonotype was seen only a few times. V usage is TRBV6-2 or TRBV6-3 and J usage is TRBJ2-7; D is perhaps TRBD2 (6 bases). The V end lost 0 bases, the J end lost 3 bases, and 12 bases lay between the germline ends. The CDR3 length is 15 residues. Germline values: CDR1 MNHEY, CDR2 SVGEGT. The CDR3 DNA follows: TGTGCCAGCAGTTACTCGACTAGAGCGGGCTACGAGCAGTACTTC. This encodes CASSYSTRAGYEQYF.

As to this clonotype: Sequence at one end of the junction differs from germline and may be a read error. The CDR3 bases are TGCAGCATTGAAGGTCAGGGAAACACTGAAGCTTTCTTT. Its protein product is CSIEGQGNTEAFF. This sequence joins TRBV29-1 and TRBJ1-1; tentatively, D is TRBD1 (5 bases). Per germline, CDR1 SQVTM and CDR2 ANQGSEA. The length of the CDR3 is 13 residues.

This clonotype was counted between two and nine times. The rearrangement links TRBV28 to TRBJ2-7; 9 nucleotides agree with TRBD1. Germline assignment: CDR1 MDHEN and CDR2 SYDVKM. The CDR3 is made up of 16 amino acids. V lost 5 bases and J lost 3; bases outside the gene matches: 11. This CDR3 is CASSGSGTGYFYEQYF. The CDR3 DNA reads as TGTGCCAGCAGTGGCTCCGGGACAGGGTATTTCTACGAGCAGTACTTC.

The table lists this clonotype with many counts. The chain uses TRBV4-1 and TRBJ2-7; no reliable D call. The V gene's germline CDR1 is MGHRA and CDR2 YSYEKL. With 3 bases removed from V and 4 bases from J, the gap between germline ends came to 13 bases. This CDR3 has 14 amino acids. The CDR3 coding sequence is TGCGCCAGCAGCCAGACGGCCGAGATGTACGAGCAGTACTTC. Its protein product is CASSQTAEMYEQYF.

V and J are TRBV9 and TRBJ2-3, with TRBD2 identical over 14 bases. The germline V gene encodes CDR1 SGDLS and CDR2 YYNGEE. V shed 3 bases, J shed 6 bases, and the junction held 3 bases outside the gene matches. The CDR3 has 15 residues. DNA for the CDR3: TGTGCCAGCAGCGGACTAGCGGGAGGGGTGGATACGCAGTATTTT. This encodes CASSGLAGGVDTQYF. The entire variable domain, with the rest obtained from reference TRBV9 and TRBJ2-3, is as follows: DSGVTQTPKHLITATGQRVTLRCSPRSGDLSVYWYQQSLDQGLQFLIQYYNGEERAKGNILERFSAQQFPDLHSELNLSSLELGDSALYFCASSGLAGGVDTQYFGPGTRLTVL.

Only a few counts were recorded for this clonotype. The chain links TRBV5-1 to TRBJ2-5, with TRBD2 as a possible D gene (6 bases). Germline V gives CDR1 SGHRS, CDR2 YFSETQ. This CDR3 is 17 amino acids long. Trimming took 4 bases from V and 5 from J, leaving 24 bases between them. The CDR3 coding sequence is TGCGCCAGCAGCCCCCGCACCGGGACTGGCTCTTGGGAGACCCAGTACTTC. Its protein product is CASSPRTGTGSWETQYF.

This clonotype was picked up a small number of times. V is TRBV27 and J is TRBJ2-5; D is uncertain. Near its end, the DNA agrees better with TRBJ2-7, so the J call may be wrong. This CDR3 comprises 13 residues. The germline CDR1 and CDR2 sequences are MNHEY and SMNVEV (reference sequence). CDR3 amino acids: CASGPGPTYEQYF. CDR3 coding DNA: TGTGCCAGCGGCCCCGGGCCCACCTACGAGCAGTACTTC.

The chain employs TRBV2 and TRBJ2-3; D might be TRBD1 (6 bases). The CDR3 has 15 residues. CDR1 is SNHLY and CDR2 is FYNNEI in the germline V gene. V lost 4 bases and J lost 6, with 17 bases in between. DNA of the CDR3: TGTGCCAGCAGTGGAGCCCAGGGGTATATCGATACGCAGTATTTT. Amino acid sequence: CASSGAQGYIDTQYF. The full variable domain, rest sourced from reference TRBV2 and TRBJ2-3, is EPEVTQTPSHQVTQMGQEVILRCVPISNHLYFYWYRQILGQKVEFLVSFYNNEISEKSEIFDDQFSVERPDGSNFTLKIRSTKLEDSAMYFCASSGAQGYIDTQYFGPGTRLTVL.

The chain links TRBV20-1 to TRBJ2-1; weak D call: TRBD2 (7 bases). The germline V gene has CDR1 DFQATT and CDR2 SNEGSKA (reference sequence). Between the trimmed V and J ends, which lost 5 bases and 7 bases, there was a span of 18 bases. The CDR3 consists of 14 residues. CDR3 nucleotide sequence: TGCAGTGCTCCCAGGGGAGGGCCTAGTAATGAGCAGTTCTTC. Amino acids: CSAPRGGPSNEQFF.

The sample holds one count of this clonotype. The rearrangement joins TRBV12-3 or TRBV12-4 to TRBJ2-1, with TRBD2 identical over 8 bases. J gave up 9 bases and V 6 bases, and 7 bases lay outside the gene matches. The CDR3 spans 13 residues. The CDR3 protein is CASSKGLDGEQFF. The CDR3, as DNA: TGTGCCAGCAGCAAGGGACTAGATGGTGAGCAGTTCTTC.

The V call is TRBV13, the J call TRBJ2-7, with D perhaps TRBD1 or TRBD2 (5 bases each). Germline-derived CDR1 and CDR2 are PRHDT and FYEKMQ (reference sequence). This CDR3 has 15 amino acids. Trimming took off 5 bases at V and 5 bases at J, with 19 bases between the two ends. The DNA for the CDR3 is TGTGCCAGCAGCCAGATGGGGGAGTACGTCGACGAGCAGTACTTC. Protein sequence: CASSQMGEYVDEQYF.

CDR3 sequence: CASSLATGTGTDTQYF. The CDR3 DNA sequence: TGTGCCAGCAGCTTAGCCACCGGGACTGGCACAGATACGCAGTATTTT. The chain employs TRBV7-7 and TRBJ2-3, with D possibly matching TRBD2 (6 bases). Germline values: CDR1 SSHAT, CDR2 FNYEAQ (reference sequence). The V gene lost 0 bases and the J gene lost 1 base, with 11 bases spanning the gap. The CDR3 spans 16 residues.

CDR3: CASSTGQGGGYEQYF. CDR3 DNA: TGCGCCAGCAGCACAGGACAGGGAGGGGGCTACGAGCAGTACTTC. V and J are TRBV5-1 and TRBJ2-7; weak D call: TRBD1 (8 bases). This CDR3 is built from 15 residues. Deletions cut 4 bases from V and 3 bases from J, with 17 bases between. Germline V gene data show CDR1 as SGHRS and CDR2 as YFSETQ. Drawing the rest from reference TRBV5-1 and TRBJ2-7, the complete variable domain is KAGVTQTPRYLIKTRGQQVTLSCSPISGHRSVSWYQQTPGQGLQFLFEYFSETQRNKGNFPGRFSGRQFSNSRSEMNVSTLELGDSALYLCASSTGQGGGYEQYFGPGTRLTVT.

A note on this clonotype: A junction boundary mismatches the germline segment, possibly from a read error. This chain connects TRBV15 to TRBJ2-1; D remains ambiguous. The CDR3 is made up of 15 amino acids. Germline CDR1 is LNHNV and CDR2 is YYDKDF (reference sequence). The CDR3 DNA is TGTGCCACCAGCAGAGATAGGGCAGCCTACAATGAGCAGTTTTTC. Translated, it gives CATSRDRAAYNEQFF.

V gene TRBV28 combines with J gene TRBJ1-1; D is ambiguous. The CDR3 spans 12 residues. V lost 2 bases to trimming and J lost 7 bases, with 8 bases between them. Germline V gene lookup returns CDR1 MDHEN and CDR2 SYDVKM. The CDR3 sequence is CASSLEYSEAFF. The CDR3 region has the DNA TGTGCCAGCAGTTTAGAGTACAGTGAAGCTTTCTTT. Using reference TRBV28 and TRBJ1-1 for the parts outside the CDR3, the full variable domain is DVKVTQSSRYLVKRTGEKVFLECVQDMDHENMFWYRQDPGLGLRLIYFSYDVKMKEKGDIPEGYSVSREKKERFSLILESASTNQTSMYLCASSLEYSEAFFGQGTRLTVV.

This chain joins TRBV7-9 and TRBJ1-6; D may be TRBD1 (5 bases). Looked up from germline, CDR1 is SEHNR and CDR2 is FQNEAQ (reference sequence). This CDR3 has 15 amino acids. V dropped 1 base and J dropped 7 bases, with 11 bases sitting between them. CDR3 nucleotides: TGTGCCAGCAGCTTAGTTGGGACCGGGAATTCACCCCTCCACTTT. This encodes CASSLVGTGNSPLHF.

There are a few counts of this clonotype. The chain is built from TRBV5-1 and TRBJ2-1, with 12 bases matching TRBD2. The ends lost 4 bases at V and 6 bases at J; junction bases unmatched: 11. CDR1 is SGHRS and CDR2 is YFSETQ in the germline V gene. This CDR3 comprises 17 residues. CDR3 residues: CASSLRTSGIGGNEQFF. The CDR3 nucleotides are TGCGCCAGCAGCCTACGGACTAGCGGGATTGGTGGCAATGAGCAGTTCTTC.

This clonotype was counted between two and nine times. The chain carries TRBV20-1 and TRBJ2-1; 8 bases are shared with TRBD1. CDR3 size: 15 residues. V lost 5 bases and J lost 6; bases outside the gene matches: 12. The germline gives CDR1 DFQATT, CDR2 SNEGSKA (reference sequence). The CDR3 loop is CSALNPDRASNEQFF. Written as DNA, the CDR3 is TGCAGTGCTCTCAACCCGGACAGGGCCAGCAATGAGCAGTTCTTC.

The chain carries TRBV28 and TRBJ2-4, with D perhaps matching TRBD1 (6 bases). CDR3 length: 16 residues. Trimming left V 6 bases short and J 1 base short, with 16 bases between. CDR1 and CDR2 from the germline V gene are MDHEN and SYDVKM. The CDR3: CASSPQGWEAKNIQYF. DNA of the CDR3: TGTGCCAGCAGCCCACAGGGCTGGGAGGCCAAAAACATTCAGTACTTC.

This clonotype showed up just a few times. V gene TRBV6-5 combines with J gene TRBJ2-3; D is perhaps TRBD2 (5 bases). Trimming cost V 6 bases and J 2 bases, with 12 bases left between them. This CDR3 contains 14 residues. CDR1 is MNHEY, CDR2 SVGAGI, per germline. The CDR3 nucleotides are TGTGCCAGCAGACCTCCGGGGAACACAGATACGCAGTATTTT. It specifies CASRPPGNTDTQYF.